This T cell receptor beta chain was obtained from a study of cytomegalovirus exposure and HLA in healthy donors. The PCR had 60 Vbeta and 13 Jbeta primers. Profiling relied on immunoSEQ multiplex PCR, and the TCRdb table lists in-frame clones only, not all of them. This sample has around 150,000 clones, with 64% found just once. The CDR3 totals 16 residues. V gave up 1 base and J gave up 0 bases, with 13 bases separating them. Germline V CDR1 and CDR2: SEHNR, FQNEAQ (reference sequence). The sequence came from a woman in her twenties or thirties in good health and CMV-seropositive. The sequencing input was PBMCs. This sequence joins TRBV7-9 and TRBJ2-7; the D gene is possibly TRBD2 (6 bases). The CDR3 nucleotides are TGTGCCAGCAGCTTAGGGCCGGAGGGCCTCTCCTACGAGCAGTACTTC. Its protein is CASSLGPEGLSYEQYF.